Listed below are T cell receptor beta chains from one sample, sequenced in a study of T cells in Graves' hyperthyroidism and ophthalmopathy. TCRdb reprocessed the multiplex PCR reads via MiXCR and lists one record per CDR3 protein. This sample yields some 320,000 distinct CDR3 sequences, of which roughly an eighth are seen a single time; 30% to 40% belongs to the top ten. Sequenced: blood. The receptors come from a woman in her forties with Graves' ophthalmopathy. The CDR3 runs from the conserved cysteine through the conserved F or W.

TRBV6-1,TRBJ1-2,CASSEADRNYGYTF
TRBV6-2/TRBV6-3,TRBJ2-1,CASSFGGLKFF
TRBV28,TRBJ2-3,CASSPSLGTGGGDTQYF
TRBV29-1,TRBJ2-2,CSGWVGANTGELFF
TRBV28,TRBJ1-1,CASSLETSGEAFF
TRBV20-1,TRBJ2-7,CSGIGQGARAEQYF
TRBV20-1,TRBJ2-5,CSAAAWGGRRETQYF
TRBV11-2,TRBJ2-3,CASSLVIAGITDTQYF
TRBV6-1,TRBJ2-3,CASRAGSGTQYF
TRBV12-3/TRBV12-4,TRBJ1-6,CASSLEAAPLHF
TRBV5-1,TRBJ1-1,CASSFGTGYVEAFF
TRBV2,TRBJ2-5,CASSSNPPREGTQYF
TRBV13,TRBJ1-4,CASSFRGLGIEKLFF
TRBV12-3/TRBV12-4,TRBJ2-7,CASSLTAWEQYF
TRBV5-8,TRBJ1-5,CASSGGQGIWPQHF
TRBV20-1,TRBJ1-5,CSALSRINQPQHF
TRBV7-8,TRBJ1-3,CASSLDREAFGNTIYF
TRBV13,TRBJ1-2,CASSAGTGGYGYTF
TRBV12-3/TRBV12-4,TRBJ2-5,CASSLALASGSVETQYF
TRBV27,TRBJ2-7,CAGTEGGGPLEQYF
TRBV5-1,TRBJ2-7,CASSHGWGGLYEQYF
TRBV27,TRBJ2-7,CASSLYPSGTTYEQYF
TRBV20-1,TRBJ1-1,CSASGGGGVAEAFF
TRBV30,TRBJ2-6,CAWSVTGISSGANVLTF
TRBV20-1,TRBJ2-1,CSAPTGAASRDEQFF
TRBV7-9,TRBJ1-1,CASSFGGKATEAFF
TRBV30,TRBJ2-7,CAWDRSYEQYF
TRBV27,TRBJ2-7,CASSSQAGARYEQYF
TRBV12-3/TRBV12-4,TRBJ2-7,CASSRPWQSSYEQYF
TRBV15,TRBJ2-3,CATSRTGITDTQYF
TRBV7-9,TRBJ2-5,CASSLDSVRFMQKTQYF
TRBV4-2,TRBJ1-4,CASSQGRQGNEKLFF
TRBV2,TRBJ1-1,CASSGGIGTEAFF
TRBV7-9,TRBJ2-7,CASSSGQGNYEQYF
TRBV12-3/TRBV12-4,TRBJ1-1,CAISRAGRDTEAFF
TRBV25-1,TRBJ2-2,CASSEGGALNTGELFF